This paragraph reports one T cell receptor beta chain. Its specificity is unknown. Treatment indicated: approximately 18 received Ad26.COV2.S at low or high dose, single or two shots; about five received placebo; per-sample allocation not given. It was on day 63 after the first vaccine or placebo injection that samples were taken. This Boston cohort included adults aged 18-55 years. Ad26 vector vaccine expressed Wuhan-strain SARS-CoV-2 spike. This sample was included in a study of Ad26.COV2.S vaccination and SARS-CoV-2 variants. Across the study: Each vaccinee took Ad26.COV2.S intramuscularly, once or twice 56 days apart. Study conclusions and caveats: Spike-specific TCR breadth was greater in vaccine than placebo recipients.

CDR3 length equals 16 residues. V was clipped by 1 base and J by 0 bases, with 13 bases between them. The germline CDR1 and CDR2 sequences are LGHDT and YNNKEL (reference sequence). Clones were sequenced by immunoSEQ multiplex PCR, and TCRdb holds only the in-frame ones, with some missing. In the table there are roughly 460,000 clones, roughly nine tenths of which are singletons. The chain has TRBV3-1 (or the pseudogene TRBV3-2) and TRBJ2-7; D is possibly TRBD1 (6 bases). The sequences come from peripheral blood, collected in a trial of Ad26.COV2.S vaccine versus placebo. The TCR was taken from a person aged 18-65 years who received the Ad26.COV2.S COVID-19 vaccine or a placebo. CDR3 DNA: TGTGCCAGCAGCCAAGGACCACAGGGCAGCTCCTACGAGCAGTACTTC. Its protein product is CASSQGPQGSSYEQYF.